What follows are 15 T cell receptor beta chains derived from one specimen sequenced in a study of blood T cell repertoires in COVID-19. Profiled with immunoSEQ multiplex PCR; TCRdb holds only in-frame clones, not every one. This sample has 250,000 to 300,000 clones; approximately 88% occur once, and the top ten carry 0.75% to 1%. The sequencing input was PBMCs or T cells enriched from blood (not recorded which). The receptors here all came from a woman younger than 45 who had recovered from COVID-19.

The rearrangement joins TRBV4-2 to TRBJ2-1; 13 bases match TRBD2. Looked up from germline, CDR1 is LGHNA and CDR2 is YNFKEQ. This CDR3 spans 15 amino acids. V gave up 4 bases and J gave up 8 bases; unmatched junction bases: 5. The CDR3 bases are TGTGCCAGCAGCCGGACTAGCGGGAGTAGGGATGAGCAGTTCTTC. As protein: CASSRTSGSRDEQFF.

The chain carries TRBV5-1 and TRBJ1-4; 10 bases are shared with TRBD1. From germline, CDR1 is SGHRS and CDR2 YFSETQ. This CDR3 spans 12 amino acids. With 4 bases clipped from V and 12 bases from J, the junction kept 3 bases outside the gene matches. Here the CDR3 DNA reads TGCGCCAGCAGCCCGGACAGGGGGGAACTGTTTTTT. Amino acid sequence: CASSPDRGELFF.

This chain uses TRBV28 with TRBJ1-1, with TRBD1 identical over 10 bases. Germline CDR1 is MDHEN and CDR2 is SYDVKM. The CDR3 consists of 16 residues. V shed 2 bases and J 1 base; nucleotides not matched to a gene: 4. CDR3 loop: CASSLRGQGRNTEAFF. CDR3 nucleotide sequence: TGTGCCAGCAGTTTAAGGGGACAGGGGAGGAACACTGAAGCTTTCTTT. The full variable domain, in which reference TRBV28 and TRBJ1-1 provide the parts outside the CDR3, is DVKVTQSSRYLVKRTGEKVFLECVQDMDHENMFWYRQDPGLGLRLIYFSYDVKMKEKGDIPEGYSVSREKKERFSLILESASTNQTSMYLCASSLRGQGRNTEAFFGQGTRLTVV.

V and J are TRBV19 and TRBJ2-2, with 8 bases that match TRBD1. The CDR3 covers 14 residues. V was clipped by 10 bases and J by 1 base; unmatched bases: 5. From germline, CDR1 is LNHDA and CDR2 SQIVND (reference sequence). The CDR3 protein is CATRDRRNTGELFF. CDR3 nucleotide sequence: TGTGCCACCCGGGACAGGAGGAACACCGGGGAGCTGTTTTTT.

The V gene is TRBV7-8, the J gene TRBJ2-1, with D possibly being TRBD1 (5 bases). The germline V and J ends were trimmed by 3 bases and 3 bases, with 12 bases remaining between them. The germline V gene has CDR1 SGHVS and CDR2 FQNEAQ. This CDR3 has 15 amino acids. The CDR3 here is CASSFGAAVYNEQFF. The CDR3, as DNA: TGTGCCAGCAGCTTTGGGGCCGCCGTCTACAATGAGCAGTTCTTC.

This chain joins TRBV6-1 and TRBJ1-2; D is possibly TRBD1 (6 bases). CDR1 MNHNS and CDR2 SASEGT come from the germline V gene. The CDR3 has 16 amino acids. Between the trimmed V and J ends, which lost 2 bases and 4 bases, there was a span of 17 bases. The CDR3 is CASSESGTRALYGYTF. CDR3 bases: TGTGCCAGCAGTGAAAGTGGGACAAGGGCCCTCTATGGCTACACCTTC.

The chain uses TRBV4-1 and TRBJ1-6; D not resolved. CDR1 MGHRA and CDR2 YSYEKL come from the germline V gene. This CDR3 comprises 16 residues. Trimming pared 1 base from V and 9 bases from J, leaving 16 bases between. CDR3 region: CASSQVLSTDPSPLHF. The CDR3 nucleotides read TGCGCCAGCAGCCAAGTACTTTCAACCGATCCTTCACCCCTCCACTTT.

The CDR3 is CSATDLGGPGTDTQYF. DNA of the CDR3: TGCAGTGCTACTGATCTGGGAGGGCCTGGCACAGATACGCAGTATTTT. This chain connects TRBV20-1 to TRBJ2-3; 7 positions agree with TRBD2. CDR1 is DFQATT, CDR2 SNEGSKA, per germline (reference sequence). The CDR3 contains 16 residues. Trimming cost V 4 bases and J 1 base; bases outside gene matches: 11.

This CDR3 is CSVEKQGYGTEAFF. CDR3 nucleotides: TGCAGCGTAGAGAAACAGGGGTACGGCACTGAAGCTTTCTTT. This chain connects TRBV29-1 to TRBJ1-1; 7 bases fit TRBD1. CDR1 is SQVTM and CDR2 is ANQGSEA in the germline V gene. The CDR3 loop spans 14 amino acids. With V trimmed by 6 bases and J by 4 bases, 11 bases remained unmatched.

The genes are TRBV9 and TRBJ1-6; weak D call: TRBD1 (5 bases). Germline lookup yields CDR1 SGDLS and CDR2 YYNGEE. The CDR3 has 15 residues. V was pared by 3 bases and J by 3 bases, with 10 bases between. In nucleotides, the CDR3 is TGTGCCAGCAGCGCCTTCGACAGCTATAATTCACCCCTCCACTTT. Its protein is CASSAFDSYNSPLHF.

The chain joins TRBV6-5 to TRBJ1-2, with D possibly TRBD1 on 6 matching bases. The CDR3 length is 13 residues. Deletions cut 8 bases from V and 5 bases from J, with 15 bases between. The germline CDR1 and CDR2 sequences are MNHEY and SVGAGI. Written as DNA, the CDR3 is TGTGCCAGCGCCTTTGGGGGCGAATATGGCTACACCTTC. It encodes CASAFGGEYGYTF.

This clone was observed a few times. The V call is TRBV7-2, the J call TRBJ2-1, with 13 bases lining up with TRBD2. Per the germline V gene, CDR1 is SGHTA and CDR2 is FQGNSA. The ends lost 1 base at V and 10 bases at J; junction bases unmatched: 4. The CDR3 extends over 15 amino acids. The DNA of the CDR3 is TGTGCCAGCAGCTTAGGACTAGCGGGGGGTAGAGAGCAGTTCTTC. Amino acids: CASSLGLAGGREQFF. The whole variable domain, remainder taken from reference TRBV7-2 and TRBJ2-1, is GAGVSQSPSNKVTEKGKDVELRCDPISGHTALYWYRQSLGQGLEFLIYFQGNSAPDKSGLPSDRFSAERTGGSVSTLTIQRTQQEDSAVYLCASSLGLAGGREQFFGPGTRLTVL.

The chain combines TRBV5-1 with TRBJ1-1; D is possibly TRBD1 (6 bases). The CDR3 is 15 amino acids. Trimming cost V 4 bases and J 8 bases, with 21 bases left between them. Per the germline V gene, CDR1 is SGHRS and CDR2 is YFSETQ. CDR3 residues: CASSLRDPGHREAFF. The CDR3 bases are TGCGCCAGCAGCCTGAGGGACCCGGGACACCGAGAAGCTTTCTTT.

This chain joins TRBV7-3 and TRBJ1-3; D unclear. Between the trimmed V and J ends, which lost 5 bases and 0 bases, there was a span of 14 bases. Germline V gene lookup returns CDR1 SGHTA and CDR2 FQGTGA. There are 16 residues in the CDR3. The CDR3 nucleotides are TGTGCCAGCAGCCTACTCGGCGGACTCTCTGGAAACACCATATATTTT. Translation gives CASSLLGGLSGNTIYF.

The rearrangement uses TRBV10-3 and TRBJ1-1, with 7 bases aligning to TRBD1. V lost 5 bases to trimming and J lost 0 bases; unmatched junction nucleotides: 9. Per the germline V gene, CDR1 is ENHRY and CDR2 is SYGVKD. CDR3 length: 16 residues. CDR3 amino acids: CAISYGTQGVNTEAFF. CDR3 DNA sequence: TGTGCCATCAGTTACGGGACTCAGGGGGTGAACACTGAAGCTTTCTTT.